Each of the 4 T cell receptor beta chains below was sequenced from the same sample in a study of technical replicates of blood from a handful of donors. Generated by immunoSEQ multiplex PCR, the TCRdb table keeps only in-frame clones and is missing some. The profile covers about 75,000 clones, with 91% appearing a single time and 0.37% taken by the ten largest. The source material was T cells isolated from PBMCs. The origin of the receptors is a human donor in good health. Some clones in this sample may be carry-over from other donors' samples.

The V gene is TRBV11-2, the J gene TRBJ1-5; TRBD1 is a possible D gene (6 bases). Germline-derived CDR1 and CDR2 are SGHAT and FQNNGV. The CDR3 totals 16 residues. V was cut by 3 bases and J by 3 bases, with 15 bases left in between. CDR3 sequence reads: CASSFSFPGHNQPQHF. DNA of the CDR3: TGTGCCAGCAGCTTCAGTTTTCCGGGACACAATCAGCCCCAGCATTTT.

The chain couples TRBV6-4 to TRBJ2-1; maybe TRBD1 (6 bases). Germline V gene data show CDR1 as MRHNA and CDR2 as SNTAGT. This CDR3 comprises 11 residues. Trimming removed 4 bases at V and 9 bases at J, with 7 bases between. CDR3 nucleotide sequence: TGTGCCAGCAGTGGAGGGGGTGAGCAGTTCTTC. Translation: CASSGGGEQFF.

The rearrangement joins TRBV4-1 to TRBJ1-5; D may be TRBD1 (5 bases). Germline V gene data show CDR1 as MGHRA and CDR2 as YSYEKL. CDR3 length: 16 residues. Trimming left V 3 bases short and J 1 base short, with 13 bases between. The CDR3 here is CASSHGQGGSNQPQHF. In DNA form, the CDR3 reads TGCGCCAGCAGCCACGGGCAGGGAGGGAGCAATCAGCCCCAGCATTTT.

The chain combines TRBV4-1 with TRBJ2-3, with 7 nucleotides matching TRBD1. V lost 6 bases to trimming and J lost 1 base; unmatched junction nucleotides: 16. The CDR3 covers 18 residues. Germline values: CDR1 MGHRA, CDR2 YSYEKL. DNA of the CDR3: TGCGCCAGCAGTCGAAGTCGGAGAGGGGGCGCGGGCACAGATACGCAGTATTTT. Its protein is CASSRSRRGGAGTDTQYF.